This TCR beta chain was observed in a study of chemoradiotherapy in HPV16-positive cancers. The ends were cut back, 1 base at V and 2 bases at J, with 11 bases in the middle. CDR3 length equals 15 residues. Per germline, CDR1 MGHRA and CDR2 YSYEKL. TCRdb keeps only in-frame clones here, not all; method: immunoSEQ multiplex PCR. The repertoire holds roughly 12,000 clones, with more than 50% as singletons. A word on this clone: Its antigen is undetermined.

Samples were taken several times over chemoradiotherapy. Study observations and caveats: Non-HPV-specific T cells did not expand in tumors during treatment, whereas candidate HPV-specific clones and E7-related motifs did. Functional assays defining HPV-specific T cells used only a couple of HPV16-positive patients. In HPV16-positive patients, HPV-responsive T-cell expansion tracked better recurrence-free survival.

The V and J genes are TRBV4-1 and TRBJ1-2; no clear D gene. Sample collection occurred from a patient who underwent chemoradiotherapy. This sequence originates from a human donor with HPV-associated anogenital cancer. In nucleotides, the CDR3 is TGCGCCAGCAGCCAAGCTTGGGCCAACAACTATGGCTACACCTTC. Translating gives CASSQAWANNYGYTF.